Below, 26 T cell receptor beta chains from the same sample are listed, as sequenced in a study of cytomegalovirus exposure and HLA in healthy donors. The PCR made use of 60 Vbeta and 13 Jbeta primers. Clones were sequenced by immunoSEQ multiplex PCR, and TCRdb holds only the in-frame ones, with some missing. The table includes approximately 100,000 clones, around three quarters detected once. Material for sequencing was PBMCs. The receptors come from a man in his forties or fifties in good health and CMV-seropositive.

About this clone itself: Other DNA variants within this sample encode the same CDR3. This chain uses TRBV7-6 with TRBJ2-2, with D hard to call. This CDR3 spans 14 amino acids. The ends were cut back, 5 bases at V and 5 bases at J, with 12 bases in the middle. In germline, CDR1 is SGHVS, CDR2 FNYEAQ. The CDR3 bases are TGTGCCAGCAGCCCCCCGGCAGGAACCGGGGAGCTGTTTTTT. As protein: CASSPPAGTGELFF.

The chain combines TRBV7-8 with TRBJ2-1, with 7 bases aligning to TRBD2. The germline V gene has CDR1 SGHVS and CDR2 FQNEAQ. The CDR3 spans 17 residues. Trimming removed 5 bases from V and 4 bases from J; junction bases left unmatched: 14. CDR3 protein: CASSPRPVASGYNEQFF. CDR3 bases: TGTGCCAGCAGCCCGCGACCGGTTGCTAGCGGTTACAATGAGCAGTTCTTC.

This clone appeared a few times. The chain combines TRBV21-1 with TRBJ2-5; the table's TRBD1 call for D was not verified on the DNA. TRBV21-1 is a pseudogene. This CDR3 is built from 13 residues. CDR3 in amino acids: CASSTGDVGTQYF. The CDR3 DNA follows: TGTGCCAGCAGTACAGGGGATGTAGGGACCCAGTACTTC.

The chain recombines TRBV11-1 with TRBJ1-4, with 8 bases aligning to TRBD1. V shed 4 bases, J shed 5 bases, and the junction held 3 bases outside the gene matches. Germline CDR1 and CDR2: SGHAT and FQDESV (reference sequence). This CDR3 is 14 amino acids long. The CDR3 DNA follows: TGTGCCAGCAGCTCCGGGACAGGAAATGAAAAACTGTTTTTT. Its protein is CASSSGTGNEKLFF.

The chain carries TRBV15 and TRBJ1-3; D gene uncertain. The CDR3 extends over 15 amino acids. The V gene's germline CDR1 is LNHNV and CDR2 YYDKDF (reference sequence). V was clipped by 0 bases and J by 1 base, with 7 bases between them. Here the CDR3 DNA reads TGTGCCACCAGCAGAGAGGAGGGTTCTGGAAACACCATATATTTT. This codes for CATSREEGSGNTIYF. Filled out from reference TRBV15 and TRBJ1-3, the complete variable domain reads DAMVIQNPRYQVTQFGKPVTLSCSQTLNHNVMYWYQQKSSQAPKLLFHYYDKDFNNEADTPDNFQSRRPNTSFCFLDIRSPGLGDTAMYLCATSREEGSGNTIYFGEGSWLTVV.

The chain recombines TRBV28 with TRBJ2-6; D unclear. Germline V gives CDR1 MDHEN, CDR2 SYDVKM. Trimming shortened V by 3 bases and J by 1 base, and 7 bases separated the two germline ends. This CDR3 has 15 amino acids. The CDR3 DNA is TGTGCCAGCAGTTTCCCGGTGTCTGGGGCCAACGTCCTGACTTTC. Translating it yields CASSFPVSGANVLTF.

This rearrangement joins TRBV10-1 to TRBJ2-3, with 10 bases fitting TRBD1. Germline CDR1 is WNHNN and CDR2 is SYGVQD (reference sequence). This CDR3 is built from 15 residues. V was clipped by 7 bases and J by 1 base; unmatched bases: 5. The CDR3 protein is CASNRGQGGTDTQYF. Written as DNA, the CDR3 is TGCGCCAGCAACCGAGGACAGGGGGGCACAGATACGCAGTATTTT.

This clone was seen a few times. The V gene is TRBV11-1, the J gene TRBJ2-7; 7 bases map to TRBD1. With V trimmed by 5 bases and J by 4 bases, 11 bases remained unmatched. The CDR3 is made up of 15 amino acids. CDR1 and CDR2 from the germline V gene are SGHAT and FQDESV (reference sequence). CDR3 DNA: TGTGCCAGCAGCGGTACAGGGGCCGCAAGATACGAGCAGTACTTC. Its protein product is CASSGTGAARYEQYF.

The chain links TRBV7-9 to TRBJ2-2, with 7 nucleotides matching TRBD1. Trimming removed 6 bases from V and 5 bases from J; junction bases left unmatched: 3. This CDR3 is 13 amino acids long. In germline, CDR1 is SEHNR, CDR2 FQNEAQ (reference sequence). Written as DNA, the CDR3 is TGTGCCAGCAGTTCACAGGGGACCGGGGAGCTGTTTTTT. Protein sequence: CASSSQGTGELFF.

The chain employs TRBV7-2 and TRBJ2-3; 10 bases line up with TRBD2. Losses at the gene ends were 2 bases for V and 3 bases for J; bases not matched to a gene: 5. Germline V gene lookup returns CDR1 SGHTA and CDR2 FQGNSA. The CDR3 runs to 16 residues. This chain's CDR3 is CASSLRSGRVTDTQYF. In DNA form, the CDR3 reads TGTGCCAGCAGCTTAAGGAGCGGGAGGGTTACAGATACGCAGTATTTT.

The rearrangement joins TRBV6-1 to TRBJ2-1; tentative D call: TRBD1 (6 bases). The CDR3 sequence is 18 residues long. V was pared by 4 bases and J by 0 bases, with 19 bases between. Germline loops: CDR1 MNHNS, CDR2 SASEGT. CDR3 amino acids: CASSGKRQESRSYNEQFF. In nucleotides, the CDR3 is TGTGCCAGCAGTGGCAAGAGACAGGAATCCCGCTCCTACAATGAGCAGTTCTTC.

The chain uses TRBV19 and TRBJ1-1; D unclear. This CDR3 has 13 amino acids. With 5 bases removed from V and 2 bases from J, the gap between germline ends came to 9 bases. Germline CDR1 is LNHDA and CDR2 is SQIVND (reference sequence). Here the CDR3 DNA reads TGTGCCAGTAGTGCCCAGATTAACACTGAAGCTTTCTTT. As protein: CASSAQINTEAFF.

The V gene is TRBV5-4, the J gene TRBJ2-7, with 7 bases aligning to TRBD2. CDR3 size: 15 residues. Germline V CDR1 and CDR2: SGHNT, YYREEE (reference sequence). V shed 3 bases, J shed 6 bases, and the junction held 12 bases outside the gene matches. The CDR3 nucleotides are TGTGCCAGCAGCTCGACCCTGGCGGGAGTGGGCGAGCAGTACTTC. It specifies CASSSTLAGVGEQYF.

V is TRBV20-1 and J is TRBJ2-1; no definite D call. The length of the CDR3 is 11 residues. Germline V gene sequence: CDR1 DFQATT, CDR2 SNEGSKA (reference sequence). The V end lost 0 bases, the J end lost 10 bases, and 7 bases lay between the germline ends. The CDR3 protein is CSARDPPEQFF. CDR3 DNA: TGCAGTGCTAGAGATCCCCCGGAGCAGTTCTTC.

The chain has TRBV5-1 and TRBJ2-5; 7 positions match TRBD2. The J call may be incorrect, as the DNA end agrees better with TRBJ2-7. The CDR3 runs to 16 residues. The germline V gene has CDR1 SGHRS and CDR2 YFSETQ. CDR3: CASSLAGASGAYEQYF. In nucleotides, the CDR3 is TGCGCCAGCAGCTTGGCCGGGGCTAGCGGAGCCTACGAGCAGTACTTC.

This sequence joins TRBV10-3 and TRBJ2-3; a possible D gene is TRBD2 (5 bases). V lost 5 bases, J lost 0 bases, and 15 bases lay in between. CDR1 and CDR2 (germline): ENHRY, SYGVKD. The CDR3 consists of 16 residues. The DNA for the CDR3 is TGTGCCATCAGTTCGACGCGGGCCAGCAGCACAGATACGCAGTATTTT. It translates to CAISSTRASSTDTQYF.

This clone was seen a few times. J is TRBJ1-5 and V is TRBV30; TRBD1 matches at 7 bases. Trimming cost V 0 bases and J 6 bases; bases outside gene matches: 5. The germline V gene has CDR1 GTSNPN and CDR2 SVGIG (reference sequence). This CDR3 spans 14 amino acids. The CDR3 is CAWSVGQWGQPQHF. In DNA, the CDR3 is TGTGCCTGGAGTGTGGGACAGTGGGGTCAGCCCCAGCATTTT.

This clone was found once. The CDR3 region is CASSLGGQGLNEKLFF. As DNA, the CDR3 is TGTGCCAGCAGCTTAGGAGGCCAGGGTCTAAATGAAAAACTGTTTTTT. The chain has TRBV13 and TRBJ1-4, with a weak D call TRBD1 (5 bases). This CDR3 contains 16 residues. The germline V gene encodes CDR1 PRHDT and CDR2 FYEKMQ (reference sequence). V dropped 0 bases and J dropped 5 bases, with 13 bases sitting between them. Complete variable domain (other parts from reference TRBV13 and TRBJ1-4): AAGVIQSPRHLIKEKRETATLKCYPIPRHDTVYWYQQGPGQDPQFLISFYEKMQSDKGSIPDRFSAQQFSDYHSELNMSSLELGDSALYFCASSLGGQGLNEKLFFGSGTQLSVL.

V is TRBV7-8 and J is TRBJ1-5, with TRBD1 identical over 8 bases. The V gene end was trimmed by 3 bases and the J gene end by 4 bases; junction bases not matched to a gene: 2. The CDR3 contains 14 residues. Germline lookup yields CDR1 SGHVS and CDR2 FQNEAQ. The CDR3 bases are TGTGCCAGCAGCTTTGGACAGGGAAATCAGCCCCAGCATTTT. Protein: CASSFGQGNQPQHF.

This clone was counted between two and nine times. The chain uses TRBV5-6 and TRBJ1-2; 11 nucleotides line up with TRBD1. Trimming took 2 bases from V and 8 from J; bases not matched to a gene: 11. This CDR3 is built from 16 residues. The germline CDR1 and CDR2 sequences are SGHDT and YYEEEE. The CDR3, as DNA: TGTGCCAGCAGCTTCCGGGACAGGGGGAAGGTGGGGGGCTACACCTTC. Translation: CASSFRDRGKVGGYTF.

The J gene is TRBJ1-1, the V gene TRBV29-1; D gene unclear. Germline lookup yields CDR1 SQVTM and CDR2 ANQGSEA. CDR3 length: 13 residues. V lost 8 bases, J lost 1 base, and 14 bases lay in between. This CDR3 reads CSFRDSRNTEAFF. The CDR3 region has the DNA TGCAGCTTTCGAGACTCAAGGAACACTGAAGCTTTCTTT.

The chain has TRBV28 and TRBJ1-5; TRBD1 matches at 11 bases. Germline V gives CDR1 MDHEN, CDR2 SYDVKM. Germline trimming cut 6 bases from V and 7 bases from J; bases unmatched to any gene: 8. The CDR3 consists of 15 residues. The CDR3 region is CASSPGTGGGQPQHF. The CDR3 DNA follows: TGTGCCAGCAGCCCCGGGACAGGGGGTGGGCAGCCCCAGCATTTT.

The chain recombines TRBV19 with TRBJ2-7, with D perhaps TRBD2 (5 bases). V lost 4 bases, J lost 2 bases, and 12 bases lay in between. CDR1 is LNHDA and CDR2 is SQIVND in the germline V gene (reference sequence). This CDR3 spans 14 amino acids. CDR3 sequence (DNA): TGTGCCAGTAGTACCGGACGGGAACCCTACGAGCAGTACTTC. Its protein is CASSTGREPYEQYF.

This chain uses TRBV7-8 with TRBJ2-3, with a possible D match to TRBD2 (6 bases). Germline values: CDR1 SGHVS, CDR2 FQNEAQ. V shed 4 bases and J shed 4 bases, with 15 bases lying between them. The CDR3 has 15 residues. CDR3 in amino acids: CASSSVAGWPDTQYF. CDR3 sequence (DNA): TGTGCCAGCAGCTCCGTGGCGGGGTGGCCAGATACGCAGTATTTT.

The rearrangement links TRBV2 to TRBJ2-3, with TRBD2 matching over 7 bases. There are 14 residues in the CDR3. CDR1 is SNHLY and CDR2 is FYNNEI in the germline V gene. Germline trimming cut 6 bases from V and 2 bases from J; bases unmatched to any gene: 5. The CDR3 spells CASRVREFTDTQYF. The CDR3 bases are TGTGCCAGCAGGGTGCGGGAGTTCACAGATACGCAGTATTTT.

Here the CDR3 DNA reads TGCGCCAGCAGCGGCGCTTCGAGCGCGAACACCGGGGAGCTGTTTTTT. It encodes CASSGASSANTGELFF. The V and J genes are TRBV5-1 and TRBJ2-2; D gene ambiguous. Germline CDR1 is SGHRS and CDR2 is YFSETQ. Trimming cost V 4 bases and J 0 bases, with 13 bases left between them. CDR3 length equals 16 residues.